This T cell receptor (beta chain) was recorded in a study of blood T cell repertoires in COVID-19. Turning to the study itself: Nucleic acid was either cDNA or gDNA, and it came from T cells, B-cell-depleted T cells, or PBMCs.

Libraries were prepared by immunoSEQ multiplex PCR; TCRdb keeps only in-frame clonotypes and omits some of them. The repertoire consists of roughly 74,000 clones, with 80% to 90% occurring once and the leading ten covering 36%. The CDR3 sequence is 17 residues long. The germline V gene encodes CDR1 LNHDA and CDR2 SQIVND (reference sequence). Trimming at V came to 3 bases and at J to 0 bases, leaving 5 bases not matched to a gene. This TCR derives from a man between 65 and 80 years old with acute or convalescent COVID-19. The chain employs TRBV19 and TRBJ2-1; 10 bases align to TRBD2. Material: peripheral blood. As DNA, the CDR3 is TGTGCCAGTAGTATCGCAACTAGCGGGACCTCCTACAATGAGCAGTTCTTC. Translation gives CASSIATSGTSYNEQFF.